Here is one T cell receptor beta chain with its context. This record belongs to a study of blood T cell repertoires in COVID-19. Germline V CDR1 and CDR2: MNHEY, SMNVEV (reference sequence). V was pared by 3 bases and J by 3 bases, with 17 bases between. The length of the CDR3 is 16 residues. Measured with immunoSEQ multiplex PCR; TCRdb has only the in-frame clones, and not every one. The data hold roughly 50,000 clones, with around 80% observed a single time. The chain is built from TRBV27 and TRBJ1-1; a possible D gene is TRBD1 (5 bases). Material for sequencing was peripheral blood. The clonotype comes from a woman older than 75 with acute or convalescent COVID-19. CDR3 amino acids: CASSLGEGRGYTEAFF. In DNA, the CDR3 is TGTGCCAGCAGTTTGGGGGAGGGGAGGGGCTACACTGAAGCTTTCTTT.